The 5 T cell receptor beta chains below all came from one sample that was sequenced in a study of Ad26.COV2.S vaccination and SARS-CoV-2 variants. Treatment noted: around 19 received Ad26.COV2.S at low or high dose, single or two shots; about 5 received placebo; per-sample allocation not given. Samples came from day 63 after the first vaccine or placebo injection. Method: immunoSEQ multiplex PCR; TCRdb's copy keeps in-frame clones and lacks some. This table holds about 410,000 clones, 92% found once. The specimen was peripheral blood, collected in a trial of Ad26.COV2.S vaccine versus placebo. The receptors originated from a person aged 18-60 years who received the Ad26.COV2.S COVID-19 vaccine or a placebo.

CDR3 DNA sequence: TGTGCCAGTAGCCCGGGACAGGGCAACTATGGCTACACCTTC. Translated, it gives CASSPGQGNYGYTF. The J gene is TRBJ1-2, the V gene TRBV19; TRBD1 agrees at 9 bases. Germline lookup yields CDR1 LNHDA and CDR2 SQIVND (reference sequence). CDR3 length: 14 amino acids. V lost 6 bases and J lost 2; bases outside the gene matches: 4.

The V and J genes are TRBV5-1 and TRBJ2-2, with D tentatively TRBD1 (6 bases). Trimming stripped 1 base from V and 3 bases from J, with 7 bases between. Germline V CDR1 and CDR2: SGHRS, YFSETQ. The CDR3 spans 14 residues. The CDR3 is CASSLTGYTGELFF. CDR3 DNA sequence: TGCGCCAGCAGCTTGACAGGGTACACCGGGGAGCTGTTTTTT.

V usage is TRBV30 and J usage is TRBJ1-6, with a tentative D call TRBD1 (5 bases). From germline, CDR1 is GTSNPN and CDR2 SVGIG (reference sequence). Trimming cost V 4 bases and J 13 bases, with 14 bases left between them. The CDR3 runs to 12 residues. The CDR3 coding sequence is TGTGCCTGGAAAGGACAATCCCGGCCCCTCCACTTT. Translating gives CAWKGQSRPLHF. Supplemented by reference TRBV30 and TRBJ1-6, the full variable domain reads SQTIHQWPATLVQPVGSPLSLECTVEGTSNPNLYWYRQAAGRGLQLLFYSVGIGQISSEVPQNLSASRPQDRQFILSSKKLLLSDSGFYLCAWKGQSRPLHFGNGTRLTVT.

The chain combines TRBV28 with TRBJ2-1, with 8 positions matching TRBD2. V shed 3 bases, J shed 7 bases, and the junction held 20 bases outside the gene matches. The CDR3 contains 19 residues. CDR1 and CDR2 from the germline V gene are MDHEN and SYDVKM. CDR3 nucleotide sequence: TGTGCCAGCAGTTTTGACCAAATCCCAACCCAGCGGGGGCAGAATGAGCAGTTCTTC. This encodes CASSFDQIPTQRGQNEQFF.

The DNA for the CDR3 is TGTGCCAGCAGCTTGTCGGGGACGGATACGCAGTATTTT. Residues: CASSLSGTDTQYF. The chain is built from TRBV5-4 and TRBJ2-3; D tentatively reads TRBD1 or TRBD2 (5 bases each). This CDR3 region has 13 residues. Trimming pared 1 base from V and 6 bases from J, leaving 9 bases between. Per germline, CDR1 SGHNT and CDR2 YYREEE (reference sequence).